The rows below give T cell receptor beta chains drawn from one sample of a study of shared clonotypes between healthy human individuals. Measured with immunoSEQ multiplex PCR; TCRdb has only the in-frame clones, and not every one. The data contain 2,500,000 or so clones, under 95% of them singletons. The sequencing sample was made of naive CD4+ T cells from PBMCs. All receptors come from a man aged 18 to 35 in good health. Some clones in this sample may be carry-over from other donors' samples. Each CDR3 is given with its conserved first and last residue. The D gene is left open where the match is weak. The listing skips clone size in some rows; elsewhere it reads once, few, many or a size class.

TRBJ1-1 | NA | NA | TRBV20-1 | CSAGPNTEAFF
TRBJ2-2 | NA | once | TRBV11-3 | CASSWTAVGELFF
TRBJ2-1 | TRBD2 | NA | TRBV5-1 | CASRLAGVAYNEQFF
TRBJ2-1 | TRBD2 | NA | TRBV6-6 | CATRAGEESYNEQFF
TRBJ2-7 | NA | NA | TRBV27 | CASSLAGAYEQYF
TRBJ2-5 | NA | NA | TRBV5-1 | CASSSGTAYQETQYF
TRBJ2-3 | TRBD2 | NA | TRBV18 | CASSLGLAFDTQYF
TRBJ2-4 | NA | NA | TRBV7-8 | CASTQATGGDRNIQYF
TRBJ2-7 | NA | NA | TRBV6-5 | CASSAPGVSYEQYF
TRBJ1-3 | NA | NA | TRBV5-1 | CASRAEGTGNTIYF
TRBJ2-6 | NA | NA | TRBV28 | CASSFYALSGANVLTF
TRBJ2-3 | NA | NA | TRBV9 | CASGPSSDTQYF
TRBJ2-3 | NA | NA | TRBV7-3 | CASSQGPLDTQYF
TRBJ1-2 | NA | once | TRBV29-1 | CSVKVSQGGGYTF
TRBJ1-1 | NA | NA | TRBV7-8 | CASSLVPQGNTEAFF
TRBJ1-4 | NA | NA | TRBV6-6 | CASSYSRAGSNEKLFF
TRBJ2-1 | TRBD2 | NA | TRBV6-6 | CASSGLADEQFF
TRBJ1-4 | NA | NA | TRBV2 | CASKDNRVSNEKLFF
TRBJ2-7 | TRBD2 | NA | TRBV11-1 | CASSLGLAAHEQYF
TRBJ1-1 | TRBD1 | NA | TRBV27 | CASSFRYRGMNTEAFF
TRBJ2-3 | NA | NA | TRBV5-1 | CASSRTTGGTDTQYF
TRBJ2-3 | TRBD2 | NA | TRBV28 | CASSPLGRPGGLTDTQYF
TRBJ2-5 | NA | NA | TRBV5-1 | CASSLRHQETQYF
TRBJ1-2 | TRBD1 | NA | TRBV19 | CASRIGLGQGRNYDYGYTF
TRBJ1-2 | NA | once | TRBV10-3 | CAINKQGSDYGYTF
TRBJ2-7 | NA | NA | TRBV5-6 | CASSRRDSSYEQYF
TRBJ2-7 | NA | NA | TRBV28 | CASSSTGYEQYF
TRBJ2-1 | TRBD2 | NA | TRBV19 | CASSTPRDRGLFTTSGSYNEQFF
TRBJ2-3 | NA | NA | TRBV5-1 | CASKPGTTTDTQYF
TRBJ1-1 | TRBD1 | NA | TRBV18 | CASSPRQGMTEAFF
TRBJ1-1 | NA | NA | TRBV28 | CASREGGNTEAFF
TRBJ2-2 | NA | NA | TRBV2 | CASSPAVWSSTGELFF
TRBJ2-1 | NA | NA | TRBV7-6 | CASSLADWGIREQFF
TRBJ1-3 | NA | NA | TRBV9 | CASSPRAGQGNTIYF
TRBJ2-3 | NA | NA | TRBV7-3 | CASGRDPSTDTQYF
TRBJ2-3 | TRBD2 | NA | TRBV11-2 | CASSRTGTSSTDTQYF
TRBJ2-1 | TRBD2 | NA | TRBV10-1 | CASSDQRGGSYNEQFF
TRBJ2-3 | TRBD2 | NA | TRBV7-2 | CASSLAPLLARVTDTQYF
TRBJ1-4 | NA | NA | TRBV5-1 | CASSFGATNEKLFF
TRBJ1-5 | TRBD1 | NA | TRBV6-5 | CASSGTGGGIVAQHF
TRBJ1-2 | TRBD1 | NA | TRBV5-4 | CASSPGQGMGGYTF
TRBJ2-3 | NA | NA | TRBV27 | CASSLTTPWVSTDTQYF
TRBJ1-4 | TRBD1 | NA | TRBV28 | CASSLLGQGGYEKLFF
TRBJ2-7 | TRBD1 | NA | TRBV7-2 | CASSSDRGSAEQYF
TRBJ2-3 | NA | NA | TRBV11-2 | CASSPGRPDTQYF
TRBJ1-1 | NA | NA | TRBV15 | CATSRGRQDTEAFF